The sequence of this T cell receptor beta chain was determined in a study of blood T cell repertoires in COVID-19. Study in general: Spain, Italy and the United States supplied samples that represented acute and convalescent COVID-19. From T cells, B-cell-depleted T cells, or PBMCs came the material, which was cDNA or gDNA.

The ends lost 3 bases at V and 4 bases at J; junction bases unmatched: 12. This CDR3 region has 17 residues. CDR1 is SNHLY and CDR2 is FYNNEI in the germline V gene. Authors' data handling: The authors estimated nucleated cell counts from reference gene primer amplification. This table comes from immunoSEQ multiplex PCR, and its TCRdb copy is limited to in-frame clones, with some not included. Clonal size and the V and J genes are those of that table, whereas D and trimming came from the DNA. The sample yields around 200,000 clones, 83% seen once. The TCR originated in a woman in her forties or fifties with acute or convalescent COVID-19. Sequences were obtained from peripheral blood. This sequence joins TRBV2 and TRBJ2-1, with 7 nucleotides matching TRBD2. The CDR3 reads CASSDRSGRAIYNEQFF. The CDR3 region has the DNA TGTGCCAGCAGTGACCGGAGTGGGAGGGCCATTTACAATGAGCAGTTCTTC.